This T cell receptor (beta chain) comes out of a study of early T cells in non-severe SARS-CoV-2 infection. Study-wide background: It was bulk RNA from unsorted whole blood that was sequenced, and the chains were unpaired. The study, taken as a whole, reports: The study's VDJdb matching favored anti-spike CD8 responses and missed private and CD4 specificities.

This clonotype was counted a few times. Its antigen is not identified. Germline V gene sequence: CDR1 WNHNN, CDR2 SYGVQD (reference sequence). The CDR3 consists of 15 residues. V shed 3 bases and J shed 4 bases, with 15 bases lying between them. Attachment of unique molecular identifiers was made to individual cDNA molecules. In TCRdb, the 5' RACE reads were re-called with MiXCR into one record per CDR3 protein. This sample has 90,000 to 120,000 distinct CDR3 sequences, with over 8.5% found just once. What was sequenced was whole blood. This receptor was taken from an adult who was a healthcare worker with PCR-confirmed SARS-CoV-2 infection or an uninfected control (not recorded which). The chain is built from TRBV10-1 and TRBJ2-5; a weak D match, TRBD1 (5 bases). The CDR3 DNA reads as TGCGCCAGCAGTGATGGGGCTGGCGTTGGAGAGACCCAGTACTTC. It specifies CASSDGAGVGETQYF.